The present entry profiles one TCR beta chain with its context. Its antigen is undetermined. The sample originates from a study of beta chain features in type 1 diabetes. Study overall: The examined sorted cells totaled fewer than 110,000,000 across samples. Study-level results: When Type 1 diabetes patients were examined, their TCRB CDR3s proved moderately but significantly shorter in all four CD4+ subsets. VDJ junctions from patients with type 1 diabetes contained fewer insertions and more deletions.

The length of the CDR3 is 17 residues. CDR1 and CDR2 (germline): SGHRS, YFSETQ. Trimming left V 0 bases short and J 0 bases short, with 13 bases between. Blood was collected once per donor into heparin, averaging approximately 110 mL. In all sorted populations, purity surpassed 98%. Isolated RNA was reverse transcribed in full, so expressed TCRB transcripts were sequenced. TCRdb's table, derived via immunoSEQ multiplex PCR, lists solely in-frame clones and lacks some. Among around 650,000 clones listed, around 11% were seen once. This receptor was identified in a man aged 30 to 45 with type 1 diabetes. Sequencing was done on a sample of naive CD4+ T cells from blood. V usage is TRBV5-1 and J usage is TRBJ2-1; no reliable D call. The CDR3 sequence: CASSLDPTRNSYNEQFF. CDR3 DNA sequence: TGCGCCAGCAGCTTGGACCCCACCCGGAACTCCTACAATGAGCAGTTCTTC.